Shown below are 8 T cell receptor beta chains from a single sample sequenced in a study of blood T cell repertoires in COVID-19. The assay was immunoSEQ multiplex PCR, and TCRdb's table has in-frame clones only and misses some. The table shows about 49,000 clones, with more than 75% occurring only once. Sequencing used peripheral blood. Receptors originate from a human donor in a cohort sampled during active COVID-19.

Written as DNA, the CDR3 is TGTGCCAGCAGTTACACACGGACAGGGAATCGGAACACTGAAGCTTTCTTT. Translation gives CASSYTRTGNRNTEAFF. The V gene is TRBV6-2 or TRBV6-3, the J gene TRBJ1-1; 8 positions agree with TRBD1. J was trimmed by 1 base and V by 2 bases; bases with no gene match: 9. The CDR3 loop spans 17 amino acids. Germline values: CDR1 MNHEY, CDR2 SVGEGT.

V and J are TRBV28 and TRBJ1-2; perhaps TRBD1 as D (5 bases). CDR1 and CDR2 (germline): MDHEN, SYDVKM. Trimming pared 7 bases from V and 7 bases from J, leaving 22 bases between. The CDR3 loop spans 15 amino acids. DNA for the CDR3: TGTGCCAGCACCCGAGTGGGGGGTTATTCATCTGGCTACACCTTC. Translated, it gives CASTRVGGYSSGYTF.

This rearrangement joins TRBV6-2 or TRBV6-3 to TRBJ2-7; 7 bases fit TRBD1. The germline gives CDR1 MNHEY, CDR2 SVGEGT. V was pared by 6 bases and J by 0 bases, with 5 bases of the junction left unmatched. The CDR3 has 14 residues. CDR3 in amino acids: CASSPGQVSYEQYF. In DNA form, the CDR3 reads TGTGCCAGCAGCCCAGGACAGGTCTCCTACGAGCAGTACTTC.

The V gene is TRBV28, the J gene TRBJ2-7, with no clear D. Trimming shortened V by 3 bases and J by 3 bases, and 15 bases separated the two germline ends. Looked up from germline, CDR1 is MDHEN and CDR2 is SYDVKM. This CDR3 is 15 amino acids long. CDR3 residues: CASSFYSRRYYEQYF. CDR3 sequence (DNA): TGTGCCAGCAGTTTCTACAGTCGAAGGTACTACGAGCAGTACTTC.

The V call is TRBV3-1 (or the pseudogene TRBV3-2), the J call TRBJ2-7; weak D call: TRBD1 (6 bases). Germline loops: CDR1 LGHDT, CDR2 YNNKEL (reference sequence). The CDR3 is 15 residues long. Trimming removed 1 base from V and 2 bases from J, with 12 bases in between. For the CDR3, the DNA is TGTGCCAGCAGCCAAGGGGGGCGGGCAACCTACGAGCAGTACTTC. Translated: CASSQGGRATYEQYF.

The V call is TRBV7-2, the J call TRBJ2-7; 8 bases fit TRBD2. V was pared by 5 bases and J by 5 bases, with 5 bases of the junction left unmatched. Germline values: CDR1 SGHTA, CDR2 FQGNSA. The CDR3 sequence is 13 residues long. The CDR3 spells CASSRSGGDEQYF. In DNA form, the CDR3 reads TGTGCCAGCAGCCGATCCGGGGGGGACGAGCAGTACTTC.

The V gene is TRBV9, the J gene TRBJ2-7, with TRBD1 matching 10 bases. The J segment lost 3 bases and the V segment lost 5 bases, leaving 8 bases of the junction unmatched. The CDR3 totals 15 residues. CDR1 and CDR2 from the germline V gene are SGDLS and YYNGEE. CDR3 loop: CASSSAGTGVYEQYF. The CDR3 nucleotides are TGTGCCAGCAGTTCCGCCGGGACAGGGGTCTACGAGCAGTACTTC.

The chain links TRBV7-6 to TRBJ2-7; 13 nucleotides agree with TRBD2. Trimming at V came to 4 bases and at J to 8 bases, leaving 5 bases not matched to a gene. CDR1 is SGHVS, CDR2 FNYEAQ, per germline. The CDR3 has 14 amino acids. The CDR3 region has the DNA TGTGCCAGCAGCTCTGGACTAGCGGGAGCCCAGCAGTACTTC. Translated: CASSSGLAGAQQYF.